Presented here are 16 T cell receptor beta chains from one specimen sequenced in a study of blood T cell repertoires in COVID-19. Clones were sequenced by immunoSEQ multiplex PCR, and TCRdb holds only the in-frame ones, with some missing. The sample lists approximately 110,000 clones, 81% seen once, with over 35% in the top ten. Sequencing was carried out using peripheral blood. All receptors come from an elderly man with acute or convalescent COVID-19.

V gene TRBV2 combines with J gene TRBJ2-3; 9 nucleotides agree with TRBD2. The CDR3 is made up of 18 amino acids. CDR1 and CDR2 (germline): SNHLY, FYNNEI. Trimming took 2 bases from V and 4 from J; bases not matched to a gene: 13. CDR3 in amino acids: CASSEWTSDLGVPDTQYF. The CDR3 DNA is TGTGCCAGCAGTGAATGGACTAGCGACCTAGGAGTTCCAGATACGCAGTATTTT.

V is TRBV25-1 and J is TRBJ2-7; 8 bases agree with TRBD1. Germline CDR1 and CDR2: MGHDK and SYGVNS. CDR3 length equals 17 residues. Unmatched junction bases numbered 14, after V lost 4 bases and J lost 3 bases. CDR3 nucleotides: TGTGCCAGCAGTGGCTCTGGTGGTGGACAGGGTTTCTACGAGCAGTACTTC. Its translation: CASSGSGGGQGFYEQYF.

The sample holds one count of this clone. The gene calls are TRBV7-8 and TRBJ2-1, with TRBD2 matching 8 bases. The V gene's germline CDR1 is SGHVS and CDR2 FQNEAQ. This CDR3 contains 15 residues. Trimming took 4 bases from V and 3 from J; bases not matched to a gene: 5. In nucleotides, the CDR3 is TGTGCCAGCAGCTCGATAGCGGGACTCTACAATGAGCAGTTCTTC. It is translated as CASSSIAGLYNEQFF.

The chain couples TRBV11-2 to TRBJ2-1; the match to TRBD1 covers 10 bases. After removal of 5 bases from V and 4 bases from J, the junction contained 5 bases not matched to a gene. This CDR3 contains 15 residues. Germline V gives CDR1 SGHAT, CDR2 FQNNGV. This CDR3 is CASSARDRGYNEQFF. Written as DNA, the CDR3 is TGTGCCAGCAGCGCCCGGGACAGGGGTTACAATGAGCAGTTCTTC.

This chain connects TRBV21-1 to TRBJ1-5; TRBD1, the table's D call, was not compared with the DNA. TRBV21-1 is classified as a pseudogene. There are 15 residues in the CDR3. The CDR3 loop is CASSKARTEIQPQHF. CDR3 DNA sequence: TGTGCCAGCAGCAAAGCCAGGACAGAAATCCAGCCCCAGCATTTT.

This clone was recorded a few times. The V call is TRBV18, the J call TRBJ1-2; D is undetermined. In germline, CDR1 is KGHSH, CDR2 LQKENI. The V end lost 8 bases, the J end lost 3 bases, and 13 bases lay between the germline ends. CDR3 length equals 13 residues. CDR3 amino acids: CASQYQEDYGYTF. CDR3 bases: TGTGCCAGCCAATATCAGGAGGACTATGGCTACACCTTC.

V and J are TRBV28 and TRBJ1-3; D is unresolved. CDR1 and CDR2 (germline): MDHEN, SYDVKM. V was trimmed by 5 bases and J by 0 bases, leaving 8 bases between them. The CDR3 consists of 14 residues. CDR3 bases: TGTGCCAGCAGTCCTAGTCCCTCTGGAAACACCATATATTTT. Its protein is CASSPSPSGNTIYF.

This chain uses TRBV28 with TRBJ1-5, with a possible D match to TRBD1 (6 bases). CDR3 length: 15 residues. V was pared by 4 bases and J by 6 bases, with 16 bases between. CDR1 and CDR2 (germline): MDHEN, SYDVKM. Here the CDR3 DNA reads TGTGCCAGCAGTTCGGAACCTCGCAGGGGTCAGCCCCAGCATTTT. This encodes CASSSEPRRGQPQHF.

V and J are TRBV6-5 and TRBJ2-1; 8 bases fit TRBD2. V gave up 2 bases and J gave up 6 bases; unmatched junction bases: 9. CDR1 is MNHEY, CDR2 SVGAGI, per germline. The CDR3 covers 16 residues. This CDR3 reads CASSYTRTSLGNEQFF. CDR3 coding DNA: TGTGCCAGCAGTTACACCCGGACTAGCCTGGGCAATGAGCAGTTCTTC.

The CDR3, as DNA: TGTGCCAGCAGCGTGGGACTAGCGGAGACCTACGAGCAGTACTTC. This codes for CASSVGLAETYEQYF. The V and J genes are TRBV9 and TRBJ2-7, with 11 bases lining up with TRBD2. The germline CDR1 and CDR2 sequences are SGDLS and YYNGEE. CDR3 length equals 15 residues. The trim removed 2 bases at V and 2 bases at J, leaving 3 bases unmatched.

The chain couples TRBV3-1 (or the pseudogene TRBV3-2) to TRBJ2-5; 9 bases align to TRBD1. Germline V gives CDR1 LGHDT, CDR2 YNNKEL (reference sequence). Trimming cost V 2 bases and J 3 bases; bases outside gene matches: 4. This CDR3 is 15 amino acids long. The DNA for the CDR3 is TGTGCCAGCAGCCAATACAGGACAGGGGAAGAGACCCAGTACTTC. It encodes CASSQYRTGEETQYF.

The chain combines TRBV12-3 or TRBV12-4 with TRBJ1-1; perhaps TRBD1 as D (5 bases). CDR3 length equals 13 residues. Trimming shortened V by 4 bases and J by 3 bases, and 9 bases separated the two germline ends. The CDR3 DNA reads TGTGCCAGCAGTTACTTAGGGGACACTGAAGCTTTCTTT. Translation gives CASSYLGDTEAFF.

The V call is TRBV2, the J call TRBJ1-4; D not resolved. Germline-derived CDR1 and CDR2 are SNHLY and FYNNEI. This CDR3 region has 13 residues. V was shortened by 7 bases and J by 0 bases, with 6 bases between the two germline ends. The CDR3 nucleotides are TGTGCCAGCAAGAGTGCAACTAATGAAAAACTGTTTTTT. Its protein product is CASKSATNEKLFF. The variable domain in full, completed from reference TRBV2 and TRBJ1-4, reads EPEVTQTPSHQVTQMGQEVILRCVPISNHLYFYWYRQILGQKVEFLVSFYNNEISEKSEIFDDQFSVERPDGSNFTLKIRSTKLEDSAMYFCASKSATNEKLFFGSGTQLSVL.

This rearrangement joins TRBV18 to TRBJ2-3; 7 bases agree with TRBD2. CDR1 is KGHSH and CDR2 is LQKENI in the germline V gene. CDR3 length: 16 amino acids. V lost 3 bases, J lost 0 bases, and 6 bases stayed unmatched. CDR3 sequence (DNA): TGTGCCAGCTCACCTACTAGCGTCTCTAGCACAGATACGCAGTATTTT. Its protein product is CASSPTSVSSTDTQYF.

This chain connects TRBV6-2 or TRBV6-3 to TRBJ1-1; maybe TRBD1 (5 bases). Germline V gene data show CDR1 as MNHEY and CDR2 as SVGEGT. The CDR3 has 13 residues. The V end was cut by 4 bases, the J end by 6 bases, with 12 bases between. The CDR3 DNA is TGTGCCAGCAGTTGGACACCCCAGGCTGAAGCTTTCTTT. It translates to CASSWTPQAEAFF.

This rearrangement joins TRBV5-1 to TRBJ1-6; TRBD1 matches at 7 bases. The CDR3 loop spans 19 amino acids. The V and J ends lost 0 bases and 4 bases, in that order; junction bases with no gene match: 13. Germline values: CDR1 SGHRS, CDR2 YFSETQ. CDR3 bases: TGCGCCAGCAGCTTGGCGTCCGACAGGGACTTCAAATATAATTCACCCCTCCACTTT. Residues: CASSLASDRDFKYNSPLHF.